Shown below are 28 T cell receptor beta chains from a single sample sequenced in a study of T cells in Graves' hyperthyroidism and ophthalmopathy (dated by TCRdb to between 2019 and 2020). The method behind the library was multiplex PCR. The sequencer was an Illumina HiSeq 2000. The TCR beta CDR3 regions were amplified from the RNA transcripts. For the first round of RT-PCR on the TCR CDR3, the HTBI primer set was used together with the Qiagen OneStep RT-PCR kit. TCRdb redid the processing of the public reads, applying fastp at Q25 and MiXCR, and retained in-frame beta chains. Rows are unified per CDR3 protein, each entry keeping the most common DNA and genes. Counted in this sample were roughly 600,000 distinct CDR3 sequences; roughly 15% of them appeared once. Around 12% of the sample is taken by the ten largest. The sample taken for sequencing was blood. These receptor sequences come from a woman in her forties or fifties with Graves' ophthalmopathy.

The sample holds many counts of this clonotype. The chain has TRBV7-9 and TRBJ2-1, with 10 bases matching TRBD2. The germline gives CDR1 SEHNR, CDR2 FQNEAQ (reference sequence). The CDR3 extends over 14 amino acids. Losses at the gene ends were 6 bases for V and 4 bases for J; bases not matched to a gene: 3. The CDR3 loop is CASRGLAEYNEQFF. DNA of the CDR3: TGTGCCAGCAGAGGACTAGCGGAATACAATGAGCAGTTCTTC.

This clonotype was detected many times. The chain recombines TRBV12-3 or TRBV12-4 with TRBJ2-3; a possible D gene is TRBD2 (6 bases). This CDR3 has 17 residues. V was trimmed by 5 bases and J by 0 bases, leaving 18 bases between them. The CDR3 protein is CASSTPRLAPSTDTQYF. The CDR3 nucleotides are TGTGCCAGCAGTACCCCTCGGCTAGCGCCGAGCACAGATACGCAGTATTTT.

This clonotype was seen many times. This rearrangement joins TRBV6-2 or TRBV6-3 to TRBJ1-1, with D possibly TRBD1 on 5 matching bases. The V and J ends lost 6 bases and 10 bases respectively, with 15 bases between them. The CDR3 sequence is 12 residues long. CDR1 MNHEY and CDR2 SVGEGT come from the germline V gene. CDR3 nucleotide sequence: TGTGCCAGCAGCCAGGGACGCACGTCAGCTTTCTTT. The encoded protein is CASSQGRTSAFF.

This chain links TRBV7-9 with TRBJ2-7; TRBD2 aligns across 7 bases. The CDR3 contains 14 residues. V was clipped by 6 bases and J by 4 bases; unmatched bases: 9. Germline lookup yields CDR1 SEHNR and CDR2 FQNEAQ (reference sequence). CDR3 nucleotides: TGTGCCAGCAGGGCGGGAGCCCCAGATTACGAGCAGTACTTC. The encoded protein is CASRAGAPDYEQYF. Full variable domain (remainder filled in from reference TRBV7-9 and TRBJ2-7): DTGVSQNPRHKITKRGQNVTFRCDPISEHNRLYWYRQTLGQGPEFLTYFQNEAQLEKSRLLSDRFSAERPKGSFSTLEIQRTEQGDSAMYLCASRAGAPDYEQYFGPGTRLTVT.

This clonotype was counted once. The CDR3, as DNA: TGTGCCAGCAGTTATAGGGGGACGCTCCCTGCTAACTATGGCTACACCTTC. It yields the protein CASSYRGTLPANYGYTF. The chain couples TRBV6-2 or TRBV6-3 to TRBJ1-2, with D possibly being TRBD1 (6 bases). There are 17 residues in the CDR3. Germline CDR1 MNHEY, CDR2 SVGEGT. V was clipped by 3 bases and J by 0 bases, with 17 bases between them.

This clonotype showed up many times. The genes are TRBV3-1 and TRBJ1-5; no definite D call. In germline, CDR1 is LGHDT, CDR2 YNNKEL (reference sequence). Trimming removed 1 base at V and 7 bases at J, with 8 bases between. This CDR3 is 13 amino acids long. In nucleotides, the CDR3 is TGTGCCAGCAGCCAAGGCGAAGGGCAGCCCCAGCATTTT. Residues: CASSQGEGQPQHF.

The rearrangement joins TRBV9 to TRBJ2-2; possibly TRBD2 for D (6 bases). The CDR3 runs 15 residues. Germline lookup yields CDR1 SGDLS and CDR2 YYNGEE. Trimming removed 6 bases at V and 5 bases at J, with 17 bases between. The CDR3 sequence: CASTLGGSVTGELFF. CDR3 coding DNA: TGTGCCAGCACCCTGGGAGGATCAGTAACCGGGGAGCTGTTTTTT.

This clonotype was seen at least ten times. The chain joins TRBV30 to TRBJ1-2; D is undetermined. Germline CDR1 is GTSNPN and CDR2 is SVGIG (reference sequence). The CDR3 loop spans 12 amino acids. V was cut by 3 bases and J by 2 bases, with 7 bases left in between. CDR3 region: CAWSGENYGYTF. As DNA, the CDR3 is TGTGCCTGGAGCGGGGAGAACTATGGCTACACCTTC.

This clonotype was observed many times. V and J are TRBV2 and TRBJ2-6; D is ambiguous. Trimming removed 5 bases at V and 0 bases at J, with 5 bases between. CDR3 size: 14 residues. Germline assignment: CDR1 SNHLY and CDR2 FYNNEI. The CDR3: CASSQDSGANVLTF. The CDR3 region has the DNA TGTGCCAGCAGTCAAGACTCTGGGGCCAACGTCCTGACTTTC. The full variable domain, rest sourced from reference TRBV2 and TRBJ2-6, is EPEVTQTPSHQVTQMGQEVILRCVPISNHLYFYWYRQILGQKVEFLVSFYNNEISEKSEIFDDQFSVERPDGSNFTLKIRSTKLEDSAMYFCASSQDSGANVLTFGAGSRLTVL.

This clonotype showed up just a few times. This sequence joins TRBV29-1 and TRBJ2-1; 10 positions agree with TRBD2. The CDR3 length is 15 residues. The V gene end was trimmed by 2 bases and the J gene end by 7 bases; junction bases not matched to a gene: 8. The germline V gene has CDR1 SQVTM and CDR2 ANQGSEA. Here the CDR3 DNA reads TGCAGCGTTGAAAGGGGACTAGCGTTTCGGAATGAGCAGTTCTTC. It encodes CSVERGLAFRNEQFF.

This clonotype was picked up many times. This chain uses TRBV5-1 with TRBJ2-5; 10 bases are shared with TRBD2. Germline V gene data show CDR1 as SGHRS and CDR2 as YFSETQ. There are 18 residues in the CDR3. V shed 0 bases and J 0 bases; nucleotides not matched to a gene: 8. CDR3 DNA: TGCGCCAGCAGCTTGGGTCTAGCGGGAGTCATGTACCAAGAGACCCAGTACTTC. Its protein product is CASSLGLAGVMYQETQYF.

This clonotype was observed at least ten times. This chain links TRBV7-8 with TRBJ2-7, with D possibly TRBD2 on 6 matching bases. The germline V gene encodes CDR1 SGHVS and CDR2 FQNEAQ. V gave up 5 bases and J gave up 3 bases, with 20 bases separating them. The CDR3 is made up of 16 amino acids. The CDR3: CASSLGRGWRYYEQYF. The CDR3 region has the DNA TGTGCCAGCAGCCTCGGCCGGGGGTGGCGGTACTACGAGCAGTACTTC.

This clonotype appeared a few times. The gene calls are TRBV24-1 and TRBJ2-2; TRBD2 matches 14 bases. Germline CDR1 and CDR2: KGHDR and SFDVKD. The CDR3 extends over 16 amino acids. V was pared by 4 bases and J by 6 bases, with 3 bases of the junction left unmatched. The CDR3 nucleotides read TGTGCCACCAGTGACTGGACTAGCGGGAGGTCCGGGGAGCTGTTTTTT. Amino acid sequence: CATSDWTSGRSGELFF.

In its sample, this clonotype was seen many times. CDR3 coding DNA: TGTGCCAGCAGTTTATCGGGACTAGCGAGTAGTACAGATACGCAGTATTTT. Protein product: CASSLSGLASSTDTQYF. V is TRBV27 and J is TRBJ2-3; TRBD2 matches at 10 bases. V lost 0 bases, J lost 3 bases, and 6 bases stayed unmatched. Germline assignment: CDR1 MNHEY and CDR2 SMNVEV (reference sequence). The CDR3 contains 17 residues.

This clonotype came up many times. The chain uses TRBV7-3 and TRBJ2-7; D unclear. The CDR3 length is 14 residues. Germline V gene data show CDR1 as SGHTA and CDR2 as FQGTGA. The V end lost 0 bases, the J end lost 3 bases, and 9 bases lay between the germline ends. The CDR3 loop reads CASSLTGSNYEQYF. Written as DNA, the CDR3 is TGTGCCAGCAGCTTAACAGGGTCGAACTACGAGCAGTACTTC. The full variable domain, completed using reference TRBV7-3 and TRBJ2-7, is GAGVSQTPSNKVTEKGKYVELRCDPISGHTALYWYRQSLGQGPEFLIYFQGTGAADDSGLPNDRFFAVRPEGSVSTLKIQRTERGDSAVYLCASSLTGSNYEQYFGPGTRLTVT.

This clonotype was recorded at least ten times. The V gene is TRBV29-1, the J gene TRBJ2-7; 7 bases are shared with TRBD1. The CDR3 consists of 15 residues. Germline values: CDR1 SQVTM, CDR2 ANQGSEA. J was trimmed by 2 bases and V by 1 base; bases with no gene match: 8. Here the CDR3 DNA reads TGCAGCGTTGAAGCGAGGGACAGTACCCCCTACGAGCAGTACTTC. Amino acid sequence: CSVEARDSTPYEQYF.

Concerning this clonotype itself: A much larger clonotype is one base distant, so this may be a read error. The V and J genes are TRBV28 and TRBJ1-4, with D unresolved. Between the trimmed V and J ends, which lost 1 base and 10 bases, there was a span of 16 bases. The CDR3 sequence is 15 residues long. CDR1 is MDHEN, CDR2 SYDVKM, per germline. DNA of the CDR3: TGTGCCAGCAGTTTATTAGGGCAGCGTCCTGGAAAACTGTTTTTT. Translating it yields CASSLLGQRPGKLFF.

This clonotype was counted many times. The J gene is TRBJ2-5, the V gene TRBV20-1; TRBD2 matches at 11 bases. The CDR3 consists of 14 residues. V lost 1 base and J lost 5; bases outside the gene matches: 3. Germline values: CDR1 DFQATT, CDR2 SNEGSKA (reference sequence). As DNA, the CDR3 is TGCAGTGCTAGAGGACTAGCGGGATGGGAGACCCAGTACTTC. Protein product: CSARGLAGWETQYF.

Many counts were recorded for this clonotype. The CDR3: CASSLNSPPETQYF. The DNA for the CDR3 is TGTGCCAGCAGCTTAAACAGTCCCCCCGAGACCCAGTACTTC. The gene calls are TRBV7-2 and TRBJ2-5; D not resolved. Trimming pared 2 bases from V and 5 bases from J, leaving 12 bases between. CDR1 is SGHTA and CDR2 is FQGNSA in the germline V gene. The length of the CDR3 is 14 residues.

This clonotype was picked up many times. The chain links TRBV18 to TRBJ1-3; the D gene is possibly TRBD1 (6 bases). Trimming removed 3 bases from V and 0 bases from J, with 9 bases in between. Germline V gene data show CDR1 as KGHSH and CDR2 as LQKENI. The CDR3 loop spans 15 amino acids. The CDR3 loop is CASSPGDISGNTIYF. CDR3 in DNA: TGTGCCAGCTCACCGGGGGACATCTCTGGAAACACCATATATTTT.

The sample holds many counts of this clonotype. This CDR3 is CASSPASFGDTDTQYF. In DNA, the CDR3 is TGTGCCAGCAGTCCCGCTAGCTTCGGAGACACAGATACGCAGTATTTT. The chain has TRBV28 and TRBJ2-3; D is possibly TRBD2 (5 bases). Trimming took off 5 bases at V and 2 bases at J, with 17 bases between the two ends. Germline-derived CDR1 and CDR2 are MDHEN and SYDVKM. CDR3 length equals 16 residues.

The rearrangement joins TRBV19 to TRBJ2-1; 8 positions agree with TRBD2. V shed 7 bases, J shed 3 bases, and the junction held 8 bases outside the gene matches. Germline CDR1 is LNHDA and CDR2 is SQIVND (reference sequence). CDR3 size: 15 residues. CDR3 loop: CASKEERGNYNEQFF. The CDR3 nucleotides are TGTGCCAGTAAGGAGGAGCGGGGGAACTACAATGAGCAGTTCTTC.

The chain uses TRBV20-1 and TRBJ2-1; D is perhaps TRBD2 (6 bases). The CDR3 contains 16 residues. Trimming stripped 0 bases from V and 0 bases from J, with 12 bases between. The germline V gene encodes CDR1 DFQATT and CDR2 SNEGSKA (reference sequence). The chain's CDR3 is CSARELAASSYNEQFF. DNA of the CDR3: TGCAGTGCTAGAGAACTAGCTGCGAGCTCCTACAATGAGCAGTTCTTC.

This clonotype was seen at least ten times. The V call is TRBV2, the J call TRBJ2-1, with 10 bases lining up with TRBD2. This CDR3 has 15 residues. The ends lost 7 bases at V and 0 bases at J; junction bases unmatched: 3. Per the germline V gene, CDR1 is SNHLY and CDR2 is FYNNEI. This chain's CDR3 is CASNPSGSSYNEQFF. CDR3 sequence (DNA): TGTGCCAGCAACCCTAGCGGGAGCTCCTACAATGAGCAGTTCTTC.

The chain uses TRBV6-4 and TRBJ2-7, with a weak D call TRBD2 (6 bases). The CDR3 has 13 residues. Germline V gene data show CDR1 as MRHNA and CDR2 as SNTAGT. V lost 5 bases and J lost 4, with 12 bases in between. The CDR3 region is CASSTGTLYEQYF. In DNA form, the CDR3 reads TGTGCCAGCAGTACCGGGACTCTTTACGAGCAGTACTTC.

About this clonotype itself: At one of its ends the junction is not consistent with the germline gene, which may arise from a read error. The rearrangement uses TRBV6-5 and TRBJ2-4; tentatively, D is TRBD1 (6 bases). Germline V gene sequence: CDR1 MNHEY, CDR2 SVGAGI. This CDR3 region has 19 residues. In DNA, the CDR3 is TGTGCCAGCAGTCACTCAGGGGTGAAGGCAAGATTAGCCAAAAACATTCAGTACTTC. Its protein product is CASSHSGVKARLAKNIQYF.

This clonotype was picked up many times. The gene calls are TRBV29-1 and TRBJ2-5, with a weak D call TRBD1 (6 bases). V was cut by 6 bases and J by 4 bases, with 15 bases left in between. This CDR3 has 13 residues. Germline values: CDR1 SQVTM, CDR2 ANQGSEA. The CDR3 DNA reads TGCAGCGTCCGCACAGGGATTGGAGAGACCCAGTACTTC. Residues: CSVRTGIGETQYF.

This clonotype was recorded at least ten times. V is TRBV7-2 and J is TRBJ2-7, with 8 bases identical to TRBD2. The germline V gene encodes CDR1 SGHTA and CDR2 FQGNSA. V shed 0 bases, J shed 3 bases, and the junction held 4 bases outside the gene matches. The CDR3 is 15 amino acids. The CDR3 region is CASSLAVTSVYEQYF. The DNA of the CDR3 is TGTGCCAGCAGCTTAGCGGTGACTAGCGTCTACGAGCAGTACTTC.